This TCR beta chain was found in a study of CD8+ T cells in alopecia areata. After isolation, RNA underwent reverse transcription to generate cDNA as the sequencing template. Some clones are missing from TCRdb's copy, which holds only in-frame ones; the method was immunoSEQ multiplex PCR. The sample comprises 110,000 or so clones, more than 30% of which are singletons, and approximately 3.1% rests with the top ten. This CDR3 spans 14 amino acids. The V end was cut by 4 bases, the J end by 6 bases, with 15 bases between. Germline V gene sequence: CDR1 SGDLS, CDR2 YYNGEE. This clone has only one observation.

V and J are TRBV9 and TRBJ2-3; D is perhaps TRBD2 (5 bases). The sequence came from a human donor with alopecia areata. The sample consisted of CD4+ T cells sorted from blood. The CDR3 spells CASSQRTLGDTQYF. Here the CDR3 DNA reads TGTGCCAGCAGCCAACGGACTCTGGGGGATACGCAGTATTTT.